The source of this T cell receptor beta chain is a study of blood T cell repertoires in COVID-19 (dated by TCRdb to about 2020). With regard to the full study: Samples covering the acute and convalescent phases of COVID-19 were provided by collaborators in the United States, Italy and Spain. The repertoires were released in a freely available public database meant as a resource for research on the immune response to SARS-CoV-2. A de-identified subject ID, COVID-19 status, age in years and sex were almost always included in the sample metadata. The samples were drawn from the first 160 participants of the ongoing ImmuneRACE study and from 950 to 1,500 subjects provided by 6 global collaborators. Where available, HLA class I and class II types were obtained from metadata supplied by the sample provider rather than from assay-based typing. The dataset comprised deeply sampled blood TCRbeta repertoires from subjects exposed to, actively infected with, or recovered from COVID-19. The material from the prospective study consisted of cDNA or gDNA derived from T cells, B-cell-depleted T cells, or PBMCs. Broader findings and caveats from the paper: The quantity of clinical and demographic metadata differed by source and by participant and was supplied without curation.

The collaborating institutions used their own protocols to collect whole blood in K2EDTA tubes. For TCRbeta analysis, collaborators shipped samples as frozen whole blood, isolated PBMCs, or DNA extracted from either of those sample types. The immunoSEQ Assay, a bias-controlled multiplex PCR, was used to amplify TCRbeta CDR3 regions from genomic DNA. In the original analysis: Within the assay, amplification of reference gene primers was used to estimate how many nucleated cells each sample contained. To quantify the absolute abundance of each unique TCRbeta CDR3 rearrangement, sequence reads were collapsed and filtered. For each sample, productive Simpson clonality was calculated as the square root of Simpson's diversity index across productive rearrangements. Imported from immuneACCESS, the table was reduced by TCRdb to in-frame sequences with V and J called. These copies leave out some clones; in studies compared against another copy, an unresolved V gene accounts for under half, and the cause of the remainder is not known. V and J calls and clone size follow that table, whereas D and trimming were derived from the DNA. The sample table shows 85,000 to 120,000 clones, and 87% are seen once. The ten largest clones capture roughly 2% of the sample.

On this clone: Its specific antigen is unknown. No quality values exist for individual bases; no much larger clone is one base distant.

Including cysteine and phenylalanine, the CDR3 has 13 amino acids. The sequence is cut down to CDR3 DNA, 39 bases in frame from base 1. The germline V gene (reference sequence) supplies CDR1 GTSNPN and CDR2 SVGIG. Trimming removed 5 bases from V and 2 bases from J; the gene matches leave 4 bases unexplained. Rearrangement joined TRBV30 to TRBJ2-7, and 9 bases in between align with TRBD1. Sequences were obtained from peripheral blood. The clonotype comes from a man aged 45-65 years with active COVID-19. The DNA sequence is given as TGTGCCTGGGACAGGGGGGGGCCCTACGAGCAGTACTTC. Translated, it reads CAWDRGGPYEQYF.